Each of the 22 T cell receptor beta chains below was sequenced from the same sample in a study of Ad26.COV2.S vaccination and SARS-CoV-2 variants. Some clones are missing from TCRdb's copy, which holds only in-frame ones; the method was immunoSEQ multiplex PCR. The sample has roughly 250,000 clones, 87% seen once. Treatment described: over 15 received Ad26.COV2.S at low or high dose, single or two shots; a few received placebo; per-sample allocation not given. The samples were gathered on day 63 after the first injection of vaccine or placebo. The source material was peripheral blood, sampled in a trial of Ad26.COV2.S vaccine versus placebo. These receptor sequences come from a person between 18 and 65 years old who received the Ad26.COV2.S COVID-19 vaccine or a placebo.

The V and J genes are TRBV7-2 and TRBJ2-3, with TRBD2 identical over 11 bases. The germline V gene has CDR1 SGHTA and CDR2 FQGNSA. CDR3 length: 16 amino acids. V shed 2 bases, J shed 0 bases, and the junction held 1 base outside the gene matches. The CDR3 nucleotides are TGTGCCAGCAGCTTAATAGCGGGGGGGAGCACAGATACGCAGTATTTT. Its translation: CASSLIAGGSTDTQYF.

The chain carries TRBV7-8 and TRBJ2-1; 9 bases agree with TRBD2. This CDR3 comprises 15 residues. The J segment lost 0 bases and the V segment lost 4 bases, leaving 1 base of the junction unmatched. Looked up from germline, CDR1 is SGHVS and CDR2 is FQNEAQ. The CDR3 is CASSYSGSSYNEQFF. Written as DNA, the CDR3 is TGTGCCAGCAGCTATAGCGGGAGCTCCTACAATGAGCAGTTCTTC. The full variable domain, in which reference TRBV7-8 and TRBJ2-1 provide the parts outside the CDR3, is GAGVSQSPRYKVAKRGQDVALRCDPISGHVSLFWYQQALGQGPEFLTYFQNEAQLDKSGLPSDRFFAERPEGSVSTLKIQRTQQEDSAVYLCASSYSGSSYNEQFFGPGTRLTVL.

This chain uses TRBV19 with TRBJ2-2; 8 bases agree with TRBD2. The V gene end was trimmed by 10 bases and the J gene end by 3 bases; junction bases not matched to a gene: 10. CDR1 and CDR2 from the germline V gene are LNHDA and SQIVND (reference sequence). The CDR3 is made up of 15 amino acids. The CDR3 region has the DNA TGTGCCACCACGAGGGGACTAGGGTACACCGGGGAGCTGTTTTTT. Translating gives CATTRGLGYTGELFF.

With respect to this clone: Other DNA variants within this sample encode the same CDR3. The chain recombines TRBV18 with TRBJ1-3; D gene uncertain. CDR1 is KGHSH, CDR2 LQKENI, per germline. V was pared by 1 base and J by 0 bases, with 7 bases between. The CDR3 is 15 amino acids. The chain's CDR3 is CASSPRASSGNTIYF. The DNA for the CDR3 is TGTGCCAGCTCACCACGGGCATCCTCTGGAAACACCATATATTTT. Complete variable domain (other parts from reference TRBV18 and TRBJ1-3): NAGVMQNPRHLVRRRGQEARLRCSPMKGHSHVYWYRQLPEEGLKFMVYLQKENIIDESGMPKERFSAEFPKEGPSILRIQQVVRGDSAAYFCASSPRASSGNTIYFGEGSWLTVV.

The chain uses TRBV7-9 and TRBJ2-1; TRBD2 matches at 9 bases. V was clipped by 8 bases and J by 2 bases; unmatched bases: 4. This CDR3 contains 14 residues. Germline V gene lookup returns CDR1 SEHNR and CDR2 FQNEAQ (reference sequence). CDR3 coding DNA: TGTGCCAGCGGACGACTAGCGGCCTACAATGAGCAGTTCTTC. Encoded protein: CASGRLAAYNEQFF.

A single count supports this clone. The chain joins TRBV7-2 to TRBJ1-4; 9 bases fit TRBD1. With V trimmed by 5 bases and J by 7 bases, 2 bases remained unmatched. CDR1 is SGHTA and CDR2 is FQGNSA in the germline V gene. The CDR3 spans 13 residues. CDR3 sequence (DNA): TGTGCCAGCAGCACGGACAGGGGTGAAAAACTGTTTTTT. This translates into CASSTDRGEKLFF.

This chain links TRBV5-4 with TRBJ1-6; D gene ambiguous. Trimming stripped 0 bases from V and 3 bases from J, with 13 bases between. The CDR3 is made up of 17 amino acids. The germline V gene has CDR1 SGHNT and CDR2 YYREEE (reference sequence). CDR3 DNA: TGTGCCAGCAGCTTGGGTACCTTTGGGCTCTATAATTCACCCCTCCACTTT. This sequence encodes CASSLGTFGLYNSPLHF.

The J gene is TRBJ1-2, the V gene TRBV9, with TRBD1 matching over 8 bases. From germline, CDR1 is SGDLS and CDR2 YYNGEE. This CDR3 spans 13 amino acids. V dropped 4 bases and J dropped 8; count of bases not matched to a gene: 7. The CDR3 sequence: CASSNSGGGGYTF. The DNA for the CDR3 is TGTGCCAGCAGCAATTCAGGGGGCGGAGGCTACACCTTC.

The CDR3 spells CASRSAQGWTEAFF. For the CDR3, the DNA is TGCGCCAGCAGGTCAGCCCAGGGATGGACTGAAGCTTTCTTT. This chain joins TRBV4-1 and TRBJ1-1, with a tentative D call TRBD1 (5 bases). The germline V gene encodes CDR1 MGHRA and CDR2 YSYEKL. The CDR3 has 14 amino acids. Trimming pared 6 bases from V and 5 bases from J, leaving 16 bases between.

The chain recombines TRBV6-7 with TRBJ2-1; TRBD2 aligns across 8 bases. TRBV6-7 is reported as an ORF; its role is uncertain. Trimming took 0 bases from V and 1 from J; bases not matched to a gene: 11. This CDR3 contains 19 residues. CDR3 DNA: TGTGCCAGCAGTTACTCGATTTTTTCCGGGAGGGTATCCTACAATGAGCAGTTCTTC. This sequence encodes CASSYSIFSGRVSYNEQFF.

This chain links TRBV3-1 (or the pseudogene TRBV3-2) with TRBJ2-1, with 7 bases identical to TRBD2. The ends lost 7 bases at V and 4 bases at J; junction bases unmatched: 10. Germline CDR1 is LGHDT and CDR2 is YNNKEL (reference sequence). The CDR3 length is 15 residues. This chain's CDR3 is CASTSQAGLYNEQFF. CDR3 in DNA: TGTGCCAGCACCTCTCAAGCGGGATTATACAATGAGCAGTTCTTC.

The chain couples TRBV27 to TRBJ1-1, with TRBD1 as a possible D gene (5 bases). CDR3 size: 14 residues. Deletions cut 1 base from V and 1 base from J, with 7 bases between. Germline V gene lookup returns CDR1 MNHEY and CDR2 SMNVEV (reference sequence). The chain's CDR3 is CASSLYQGNTEAFF. In DNA, the CDR3 is TGTGCCAGCAGTTTATACCAGGGGAACACTGAAGCTTTCTTT.

This clone was seen a handful of times. The chain uses TRBV4-3 and TRBJ1-1, with unresolved D. V shed 0 bases and J shed 2 bases, with 7 bases lying between them. This CDR3 comprises 14 residues. Germline loops: CDR1 LGHNA, CDR2 YSLEER. The CDR3 is CASSQDSGNTEAFF. Written as DNA, the CDR3 is TGCGCCAGCAGCCAAGATTCCGGAAACACTGAAGCTTTCTTT.

This chain uses TRBV7-9 with TRBJ2-7; D possibly matches TRBD1 or TRBD2 (5 bases each). The CDR3 length is 13 residues. Trimming left V 4 bases short and J 3 bases short, with 10 bases between. The germline V gene has CDR1 SEHNR and CDR2 FQNEAQ (reference sequence). CDR3 nucleotide sequence: TGTGCCAGCAGCTCGGGACGGATCTACGAGCAGTACGTC. This codes for CASSSGRIYEQYV.

V is TRBV3-1 (or the pseudogene TRBV3-2) and J is TRBJ1-2; D gene ambiguous. With 0 bases removed from V and 8 bases from J, the gap between germline ends came to 13 bases. This CDR3 region has 14 residues. Per germline, CDR1 LGHDT and CDR2 YNNKEL (reference sequence). CDR3 loop: CASSQDDGLEGYTF. The DNA for the CDR3 is TGTGCCAGCAGCCAAGACGACGGGTTGGAGGGCTACACCTTC.

The DNA of the CDR3 is TGTGCCAGTAGTATTAGCCCTATGGATTACAATGAGCAGTTCTTC. Its protein product is CASSISPMDYNEQFF. This chain uses TRBV19 with TRBJ2-1; D gene ambiguous. The germline CDR1 and CDR2 sequences are LNHDA and SQIVND (reference sequence). The CDR3 length is 15 residues. V gave up 3 bases and J gave up 4 bases, with 13 bases separating them.

The chain has TRBV7-9 and TRBJ2-7; 8 nucleotides match TRBD1. Trimming at V came to 6 bases and at J to 5 bases, leaving 9 bases not matched to a gene. Germline values: CDR1 SEHNR, CDR2 FQNEAQ (reference sequence). The CDR3 has 14 residues. The CDR3 coding sequence is TGTGCCAGCAGTCGGGCAGGGGGCGCGGACGAGCAGTACTTC. Protein sequence: CASSRAGGADEQYF.

The chain recombines TRBV9 with TRBJ1-2; D possibly corresponds to TRBD1 (5 bases). Trimming cost V 4 bases and J 0 bases, with 13 bases left between them. The germline gives CDR1 SGDLS, CDR2 YYNGEE. The CDR3 has 15 amino acids. The CDR3 nucleotides read TGTGCCAGCAGCCCGTTCGGGGCTACTAACTATGGCTACACCTTC. Amino acid sequence: CASSPFGATNYGYTF.

The chain is built from TRBV19 and TRBJ2-5, with 7 nucleotides matching TRBD1. V was clipped by 4 bases and J by 5 bases; unmatched bases: 10. The CDR3 runs to 15 residues. The V gene's germline CDR1 is LNHDA and CDR2 SQIVND (reference sequence). The CDR3 bases are TGTGCCAGTAGTACGAATCCAGGGGGAGTCGAGACCCAGTACTTC. Protein: CASSTNPGGVETQYF.

Concerning this clone: Other DNA sequences within the sample encode an identical CDR3. The rearrangement uses TRBV3-1 (or the pseudogene TRBV3-2) and TRBJ1-1; D gene ambiguous. The germline gives CDR1 LGHDT, CDR2 YNNKEL (reference sequence). The CDR3 runs 15 residues. V was pared by 4 bases and J by 0 bases, with 12 bases between. CDR3 sequence: CASSRSGGMNTEAFF. Written as DNA, the CDR3 is TGTGCCAGCAGCCGTTCAGGAGGGATGAACACTGAAGCTTTCTTT.

This rearrangement joins TRBV7-8 to TRBJ2-3; 7 nucleotides agree with TRBD1. Germline values: CDR1 SGHVS, CDR2 FQNEAQ. This CDR3 has 16 amino acids. With V trimmed by 3 bases and J by 6 bases, 12 bases remained unmatched. Here the CDR3 reads CASSFPPGQTRDTQYF. DNA for the CDR3: TGTGCCAGCAGCTTTCCGCCGGGACAGACCCGGGATACGCAGTATTTT.

V is TRBV6-5 and J is TRBJ1-1, with D perhaps matching TRBD1 (6 bases). From germline, CDR1 is MNHEY and CDR2 SVGAGI. The CDR3 has 15 amino acids. V was pared by 2 bases and J by 5 bases, with 15 bases between. CDR3 in DNA: TGTGCCAGCAGTTACGAAACAGGGATGTCGACTGAAGCTTTCTTT. This encodes CASSYETGMSTEAFF.